This paragraph reports one TCR beta chain. What it recognizes is unknown. The study ran its PCR with 60 Vbeta and 13 Jbeta primers. Clones were read by immunoSEQ multiplex PCR, and TCRdb kept only the in-frame ones, dropping some. The sample records 180,000 or so clones, about four fifths being singletons. These data are taken from a study of cytomegalovirus exposure and HLA in healthy donors. Study background: One earlier analysis, a look at about 179 million T cells, found about 110 million unique TCR beta sequences.

V gave up 6 bases and J gave up 7 bases; unmatched junction bases: 9. The CDR3 has 14 residues. The V gene's germline CDR1 is SNHLY and CDR2 FYNNEI. Study-level points and caveats: For TCR beta chains, V- and J-gene trimming was later linked to a missense DCLRE1C variant. In vitro testing confirmed a few CMV-associated chains as specific for CMV antigens.

The sample was PBMCs. The TCR sequence derives from a male donor in good health and CMV-seronegative. The chain employs TRBV2 and TRBJ2-5; 9 bases agree with TRBD1. CDR3 nucleotide sequence: TGTGCCAGCAGCCGGACAGGGGCCCAGGGGACCCAGTACTTC. It yields the protein CASSRTGAQGTQYF. Full variable domain (missing parts from reference TRBV2 and TRBJ2-5): EPEVTQTPSHQVTQMGQEVILRCVPISNHLYFYWYRQILGQKVEFLVSFYNNEISEKSEIFDDQFSVERPDGSNFTLKIRSTKLEDSAMYFCASSRTGAQGTQYFGPGTRLLVL.